This T cell receptor (beta chain) was profiled in a study of beta chain features in type 1 diabetes. Findings and caveats of the study: Shortening of TCRB CDR3s, moderate but significant, appeared in all four CD4+ subsets of Type 1 diabetes patients.

This clone has at least ten counts. Its antigen is currently unknown. TCRB transcripts that were expressed got sequenced, as all of the isolated RNA had been reverse transcribed. Regulatory, naive and central memory T cell samples averaged around 3.6 million reads. Method: immunoSEQ multiplex PCR; TCRdb's copy keeps in-frame clones and lacks some. The data show around 150,000 clones, 10% seen once. This TCR was sampled from a man between 25 and 39 years old with type 1 diabetes. Sample: central memory CD4+ T cells from blood.

In nucleotides, the CDR3 is TGTGCCAGCAGACCCCCGGCAGGGGGCTCCTACGAGCAGTACTTC. Translated, it gives CASRPPAGGSYEQYF. The chain links TRBV2 to TRBJ2-7; 7 bases line up with TRBD1. J lost 0 bases, V lost 6 bases, and 8 bases had no gene match. Germline assignment: CDR1 SNHLY and CDR2 FYNNEI. The CDR3 covers 15 residues.